One T cell receptor beta chain is described in this entry. V was pared by 3 bases and J by 8 bases, with 13 bases between. The CDR3 consists of 13 residues. CDR1 and CDR2 from the germline V gene are GTSNPN and SVGIG (reference sequence). The data are from a study of type 1 and type 2 diabetes patients. PCR was run on genomic DNA. Amplification of the beta chain CDR3 used 30 forward and 13 reverse multiplex primers. TCRdb re-called the multiplex PCR reads with MiXCR, one entry per CDR3 protein. The sample lists approximately 260,000 distinct CDR3 sequences; 47% were seen once. This sequence joins TRBV30 and TRBJ1-4; TRBD1 is a possible D gene (6 bases). The TCR originated in a man between 18 and 35 years old with type 2 diabetes. The sequenced material came from peripheral blood mononuclear cells (PBMCs). The DNA of the CDR3 is TGTGCCTGGAGCCGAGGGACACTAGAAAAACTGTTTTTT. Its translation is CAWSRGTLEKLFF.